This is a list of T cell receptor beta chains from one sample in a study of radiotherapy plus CTLA-4 blockade in lung cancer. Clones were read by immunoSEQ multiplex PCR, and TCRdb kept only the in-frame ones, dropping some. Found here are 78,000 or so clones, around 87% of them singletons; the top ten hold around 0.85%. This specimen was peripheral blood, taken from a patient treated with radiotherapy plus ipilimumab. Source of these receptors: a human donor with non-small cell lung cancer who had stable disease on radiotherapy plus ipilimumab. Both conserved end residues are part of each CDR3. The order of the fields is CDR3 DNA, CDR3 protein, V gene, D gene, clone size, J gene. D genes are given only for firm matches. Some rows have no size entry. The others give once, few or many, or a class for an expanded clone.

TGTGCCAGCAGGACCGGGGGACAGGGATTGTCCGAGCAGTACTTC,CASRTGGQGLSEQYF,TRBV28,TRBD1,NA,TRBJ2-7
TGCGCCAGCAGTGATAGGTGGGGTAACAATCAGCCCCAGCATTTT,CASSDRWGNNQPQHF,TRBV10-2,NA,NA,TRBJ1-5
TGTGCCTGGAATTCCCAGGCCGATGGCTACACCTTC,CAWNSQADGYTF,TRBV30,NA,NA,TRBJ1-2
TGTGCCAGCTCCGTGGGTAGCGGGAGTGGGCAAGAGACCCAGTACTTC,CASSVGSGSGQETQYF,TRBV5-4,TRBD2,few,TRBJ2-5
TGTGCCAGCAAAGGTTGGCAGGGCTACACCTTC,CASKGWQGYTF,TRBV7-8,NA,NA,TRBJ1-2
TGCGCCAGCAGCCCGGGACTCGACTCCTACAATGAGCAGTTCTTC,CASSPGLDSYNEQFF,TRBV5-1,NA,NA,TRBJ2-1
TGTGCCAGCAGCCAATCGGGGGGAGGTCATTACACCTTC,CASSQSGGGHYTF,TRBV16,NA,NA,TRBJ1-2
TGTGCCAGCAGCTCCTACCCGGGTGGACAGGCCCTTGAAAACATTCAGTACTTC,CASSSYPGGQALENIQYF,TRBV11-2,TRBD1,NA,TRBJ2-4
TGTGCCAGCAGTGAAAATGGCCTACCTTCAGAACCCCAGCATTTT,CASSENGLPSEPQHF,TRBV2,NA,NA,TRBJ1-5
TGTGCCAGCAGTGGAGGGGCAGATACGCAGTATTTT,CASSGGADTQYF,TRBV6-1,NA,NA,TRBJ2-3
TGTGCCAGCAGTTTCCCCGGCCAACTCTTAGCTGGAAACACCATATATTTT,CASSFPGQLLAGNTIYF,TRBV28,NA,NA,TRBJ1-3
TGTGCCAGCAGTTACTCGGGGGGTCAAGAGACCCAGTACTTC,CASSYSGGQETQYF,TRBV6-5,NA,NA,TRBJ2-5
TGTGCCAGCCCGCCCGGGTCCCAAGAGACCCAGTACTTC,CASPPGSQETQYF,TRBV2,NA,NA,TRBJ2-5
TGTGCCTGGAGCCGAAGAGCGGGGGGGGGAGATACGCAGTATTTT,CAWSRRAGGGDTQYF,TRBV30,TRBD2,NA,TRBJ2-3
TGCGCCAGCAGCCCCACGTCGACAGGGGCGGGTGAAAAACTGTTTTTT,CASSPTSTGAGEKLFF,TRBV5-1,TRBD1,once,TRBJ1-4
TGTGCCTGGAGTGGGACCTCCCGACAGGCGAGCTCCTACAATGAGCAGTTCTTC,CAWSGTSRQASSYNEQFF,TRBV30,NA,NA,TRBJ2-1
TGTGCCAGTACCCCGGGGGGAACAGATACGCAGTATTTT,CASTPGGTDTQYF,TRBV19,TRBD2,NA,TRBJ2-3
TGTGCCAGCAGTCACCGGGGGGGCACGACAGATACGCAGTATTTT,CASSHRGGTTDTQYF,TRBV6-5,TRBD2,NA,TRBJ2-3
TGTGCCAGCAGTGAGACAGCGGGTGAGCAGTTCTTC,CASSETAGEQFF,TRBV6-1,NA,NA,TRBJ2-1
TGCGCCAGCAGCTTGGCCGAAACGGGACTCTACGAGCAGTACTTC,CASSLAETGLYEQYF,TRBV5-1,NA,NA,TRBJ2-7
TGTGCCAGCAGCGACCGACAGACCCATTCACCCCTCCACTTT,CASSDRQTHSPLHF,TRBV9,NA,NA,TRBJ1-6
TGTGCCAGCAGCCCGACAGGGGCAACTACTGAAGCTTTCTTT,CASSPTGATTEAFF,TRBV11-3,TRBD1,NA,TRBJ1-1
TGTGCCAGTAGTGCCGACTACCGACCCTACAATGAGCAGTTCTTC,CASSADYRPYNEQFF,TRBV19,NA,NA,TRBJ2-1
TGTGCCAGCAGTGAAGGCCCTCGGAACTATGGCTACACCTTC,CASSEGPRNYGYTF,TRBV6-1,NA,NA,TRBJ1-2
TGTGCCAGCAGTGATATAGGGGGGGTCGGCGAGCAGTACTTC,CASSDIGGVGEQYF,TRBV6-1,NA,NA,TRBJ2-7
TGTGCCAGCAGCTTGGGGGGTGATTCACCCCTCCACTTT,CASSLGGDSPLHF,TRBV5-4,NA,NA,TRBJ1-6
TGCGCCAGCAGCTCAACGACAGCAATGAACACTGAAGCTTTCTTT,CASSSTTAMNTEAFF,TRBV5-1,NA,NA,TRBJ1-1
TGTGCCAGCAGCGAGGGACAGCGTGGCTACACCTTC,CASSEGQRGYTF,TRBV5-6,TRBD1,few,TRBJ1-2
TGTGCCAGTACGGTTGGACAGGGTAGCAATCAGCCCCAGCATTTT,CASTVGQGSNQPQHF,TRBV19,TRBD1,once,TRBJ1-5
TGCAGCGTGGGGACAAGTGGGCTAGACACTGAAGCTTTCTTT,CSVGTSGLDTEAFF,TRBV29-1,NA,NA,TRBJ1-1
TGCGCCAGACACATAAATGAGCAGTTCTTC,CARHINEQFF,TRBV10-1,NA,NA,TRBJ2-1
TGTGCCAGCAGCTTATCTTTTTCTGGCGGGGGAGGCACAGATACGCAGTATTTT,CASSLSFSGGGGTDTQYF,TRBV7-2,TRBD2,NA,TRBJ2-3
TGTGCCAGCAGTTACGGAGTCTCTGGAAACACCATATATTTT,CASSYGVSGNTIYF,TRBV6-5,NA,NA,TRBJ1-3
TGTGCCAGCTCCCCTCCGACTAATGAAAAACTGTTTTTT,CASSPPTNEKLFF,TRBV18,NA,NA,TRBJ1-4
TGTGCCAGCAGTTTAGGGAGTGGGGCGGGGGCTAACAATGAGCAGTTCTTC,CASSLGSGAGANNEQFF,TRBV28,NA,NA,TRBJ2-1
TGTGCCAGCAGTTTAATGGATGGGAGTAGACAGGAGCAGTACTTC,CASSLMDGSRQEQYF,TRBV27,NA,NA,TRBJ2-7
TGTGCCTGGAGTGTACTCGGGACCCCCGCCCGCGACGAGCAGTACTTC,CAWSVLGTPARDEQYF,TRBV30,NA,NA,TRBJ2-7